Described below is a single T cell receptor (beta chain) sequence and its context. It has no known antigen specificity. One base away there is no much larger clone; base qualities are not given. The data derive from a study of tumor-infiltrating lymphocytes in localized non-small cell lung cancer listed by TCRdb under 2021. The study in broad terms: Patients whose samples were collected after neoadjuvant chemotherapy, as well as both smokers and never-smokers and several histologies, were included in the cohort. Each patient provided resected tumor tissue plus uninvolved lung tissue from the same patient, with the uninvolved lung tissue described as non-adjacent to the tumor. The same patients underwent several integrated assays, with TCR sequencing performed together with flow cytometry, multiplex immunofluorescence, RNA-seq, exome sequencing and proteomics. In total, the ICON cohort consisted of over a hundred surgical patients with localized non-small cell lung cancer who had their tumors resected. For 55 to 70 patients, immunoSEQ T-cell fraction was compared between paired tumor and uninvolved lung. The investigation overall reported the following: Recurrence-free survival showed no association with tumor T-cell fraction from TCR sequencing (p = 0.61). Assay coverage differed among patients according to how much tissue was available, so only a subset of the cohort had TCR sequencing. Higher T cell infiltration in tumors than in uninvolved lung tissue was supported by TCRbeta sequencing, consistent with immunofluorescence CD3 counts. Because different assays used different pieces of the same tissue, technical variation could not be distinguished from intratumor heterogeneity. No difference in TCR-derived T-cell fraction was observed between the flow cytometry-defined immunotypes IM1 (good prognosis) and IM2 (poor prognosis).

The CDR3 runs 15 amino acids, cysteine and phenylalanine included. The sequence is cut down to CDR3 DNA, 45 bases in frame from base 1. The V end gives up 6 bases and the J end 0 bases, leaving 6 bases in the junction not matched to a gene. Via the germline V gene, CDR1 is SGHTA and CDR2 FQGNSA. TCR sequencing with the immunoSEQ assay provided the T-cell fraction in tumor and uninvolved lung tissue. Concerning the study's data processing: For survival analysis, patients were split into high (upper tertile) and low (lower two tertiles) T-cell fraction groups and compared by log-rank test. Paired tumor versus uninvolved lung differences in T-cell fraction were tested with a signed-rank test. TCRdb took this table from immuneACCESS and kept in-frame rearrangements with V and J called. Such tables lack part of the clones; where checked against another copy, unresolved V genes explain under half of the gap, and the rest is unexplained. That table supplies the V and J calls and clone size; D and trimming were determined from the DNA. Here the sample has tens of thousands of clones; 80% to 90% occur a single time. The ten largest make up roughly 2% of the sample.

The first patient joined ICON in early 2016, and enrollment wrapped up when the last patient was enrolled in September 2018. From a subcohort of 70 to 85 patients, fresh tumor and matched uninvolved tissue were collected for in-depth immune analyses, including TCR sequencing. DNA isolated from bulk tissue, without cell sorting, was used for TCR sequencing. The sequence came from a human donor with non-small cell lung cancer. The receptor chain draws on TRBV7-2 and TRBJ2-3; 7 bases in the middle match TRBD2. Sequencing was carried out using lung tumor tissue. The CDR3 protein sequence reads: CASRKLATSTDTQYF. The nucleotides are TGTGCCAGCAGAAAACTAGCGACTAGCACAGATACGCAGTATTTT.